Each of the 10 T cell receptor beta chains below was sequenced from the same sample in a study of T cell responses to AZD1222 COVID-19 vaccine. This table comes from immunoSEQ multiplex PCR, and its TCRdb copy is limited to in-frame clones, with some not included. The sample includes about 120,000 clones, approximately 94% seen only once; the top ten take 4.5% to 6%. Sequencing used peripheral blood, obtained 28 days after the second AZD1222 dose. All receptors derive from an adult who received the AZD1222 COVID-19 vaccine.

The CDR3 DNA reads TGTGCCAGCAGCCAAACTAGGGGGAACACCATATATTTT. The encoded protein is CASSQTRGNTIYF. The chain carries TRBV7-9 and TRBJ1-3; the D gene is possibly TRBD1 (6 bases). The germline gives CDR1 SEHNR, CDR2 FQNEAQ (reference sequence). The ends were cut back, 5 bases at V and 7 bases at J, with 12 bases in the middle. The CDR3 sequence is 13 residues long.

The rearrangement uses TRBV6-5 and TRBJ1-2; TRBD1 is a possible D gene (5 bases). The CDR3 is made up of 11 amino acids. Germline lookup yields CDR1 MNHEY and CDR2 SVGAGI. As DNA, the CDR3 is TGTGCAGCATCGGGGACCTATGGCTACACCTTC. Its protein is CAASGTYGYTF.

The chain uses TRBV27 and TRBJ1-2; D not certain. Germline CDR1 reads MNHEY; CDR2 reads SMNVEV (reference sequence). Trimming stripped 6 bases from V and 14 bases from J, with 25 bases between. This CDR3 is built from 14 residues. The CDR3 loop reads CASRGLADRPEWTF. CDR3 coding DNA: TGTGCCAGCAGAGGATTGGCGGACCGCCCGGAGTGGACCTTC.

This clone is a singleton in its sample. The rearrangement uses TRBV11-2 and TRBJ2-3; TRBD2 agrees at 7 bases. With V trimmed by 0 bases and J by 1 base, 4 bases remained unmatched. The germline V gene has CDR1 SGHAT and CDR2 FQNNGV. The CDR3 has 16 residues. In nucleotides, the CDR3 is TGTGCCAGCAGCTTAGAAAGACGGGAGGGCACAGATACGCAGTATTTT. Residues: CASSLERREGTDTQYF.

The chain couples TRBV20-1 to TRBJ1-2; D unclear. V lost 4 bases and J lost 2, with 5 bases in between. This CDR3 comprises 11 residues. CDR1 is DFQATT, CDR2 SNEGSKA, per germline (reference sequence). The CDR3 region is CSATTNYGYTF. CDR3 nucleotides: TGCAGTGCTACTACCAACTATGGCTACACCTTC.

This clone was seen only once. The V gene is TRBV28, the J gene TRBJ1-1; possibly TRBD1 for D (5 bases). This CDR3 comprises 14 residues. The V and J ends lost 4 bases and 2 bases respectively, with 11 bases between them. Per germline, CDR1 MDHEN and CDR2 SYDVKM. As DNA, the CDR3 is TGTGCCAGCAGTTCGGGGGATCTTAACACTGAAGCTTTCTTT. The encoded protein is CASSSGDLNTEAFF.

This clone was recorded only once. Other nucleotide sequences from this sample produce the same CDR3. The chain couples TRBV5-1 to TRBJ2-5; maybe TRBD1 (6 bases). The CDR3 consists of 15 residues. Per germline, CDR1 SGHRS and CDR2 YFSETQ. Trimming took 0 bases from V and 0 from J, leaving 9 bases between them. The DNA for the CDR3 is TGCGCCAGCAGCTTGGGTCAGGGGTACCAAGAGACCCAGTACTTC. Translating it yields CASSLGQGYQETQYF.

The CDR3 DNA reads as TGCGCCAGCAGCCAAGGAAACAGGGCCGGGTCACCCCTCCACTTT. Its translation is CASSQGNRAGSPLHF. This chain joins TRBV4-3 and TRBJ1-6; tentatively, D is TRBD1 (6 bases). V was shortened by 1 base and J by 10 bases, with 14 bases between the two germline ends. This CDR3 spans 15 amino acids. Germline V gives CDR1 LGHNA, CDR2 YSLEER.

V gene TRBV2 combines with J gene TRBJ1-4; D ambiguous. The V and J ends lost 3 bases and 5 bases respectively, with 13 bases between them. Germline V lookup: CDR1 SNHLY, CDR2 FYNNEI. The CDR3 extends over 15 amino acids. CDR3 nucleotides: TGTGCCAGCAGTGAGTACGGTCGTAGGAATGAAAAACTGTTTTTT. Amino acids: CASSEYGRRNEKLFF.

The rearrangement uses TRBV3-1 (or the pseudogene TRBV3-2) and TRBJ1-1, with 7 bases aligning to TRBD1. Germline V gene data show CDR1 as LGHDT and CDR2 as YNNKEL (reference sequence). This CDR3 is 12 amino acids long. The CDR3 sequence is CLGVRGYTEAFF. CDR3 in DNA: TGTCTCGGGGTCAGGGGGTATACTGAAGCTTTCTTT.